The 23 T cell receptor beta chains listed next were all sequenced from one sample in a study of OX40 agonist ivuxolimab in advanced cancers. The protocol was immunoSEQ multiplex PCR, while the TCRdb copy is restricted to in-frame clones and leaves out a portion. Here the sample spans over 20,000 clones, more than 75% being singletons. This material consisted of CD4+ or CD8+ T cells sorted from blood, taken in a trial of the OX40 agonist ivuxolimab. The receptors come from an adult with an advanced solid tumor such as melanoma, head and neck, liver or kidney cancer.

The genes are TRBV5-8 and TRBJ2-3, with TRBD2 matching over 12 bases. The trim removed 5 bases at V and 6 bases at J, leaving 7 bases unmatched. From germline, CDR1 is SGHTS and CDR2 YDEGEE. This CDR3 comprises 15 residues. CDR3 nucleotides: TGTGCCAGCAGTCCCCGACTAGCGGGAGCCGATACGCAGTATTTT. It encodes CASSPRLAGADTQYF.

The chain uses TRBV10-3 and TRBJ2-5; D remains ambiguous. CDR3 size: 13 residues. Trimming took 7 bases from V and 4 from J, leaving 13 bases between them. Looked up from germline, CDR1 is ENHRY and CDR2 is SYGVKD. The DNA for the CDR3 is TGTGCCATCATGTCGGTTGTAGGAGAGACCCAGTACTTC. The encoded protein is CAIMSVVGETQYF.

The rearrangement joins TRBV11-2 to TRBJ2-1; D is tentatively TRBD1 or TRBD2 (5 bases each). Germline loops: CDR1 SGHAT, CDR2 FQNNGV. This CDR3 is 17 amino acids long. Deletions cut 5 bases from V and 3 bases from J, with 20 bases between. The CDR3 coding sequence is TGTGCCAGCAGCCTATCTCTAGGGACCCCCGACTACAATGAGCAGTTCTTC. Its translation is CASSLSLGTPDYNEQFF.

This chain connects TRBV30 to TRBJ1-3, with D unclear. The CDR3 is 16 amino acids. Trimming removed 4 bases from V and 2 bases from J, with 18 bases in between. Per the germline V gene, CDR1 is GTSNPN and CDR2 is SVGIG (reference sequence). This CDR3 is CAWTLRGGPPGNTIYF. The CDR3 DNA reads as TGTGCCTGGACCTTACGAGGAGGTCCACCTGGAAACACCATATATTTT.

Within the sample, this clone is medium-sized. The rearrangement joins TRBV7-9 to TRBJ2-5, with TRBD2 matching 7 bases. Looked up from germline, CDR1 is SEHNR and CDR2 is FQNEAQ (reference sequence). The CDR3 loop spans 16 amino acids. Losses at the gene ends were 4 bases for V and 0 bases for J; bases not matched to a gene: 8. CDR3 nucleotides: TGTGCCAGCAGCTGGCCCGGGACTAATGACCAAGAGACCCAGTACTTC. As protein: CASSWPGTNDQETQYF.

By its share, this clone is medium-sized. In DNA, the CDR3 is TGTGCCTGGAGTGTTACCAATCAGCCCCAGCATTTT. Translated: CAWSVTNQPQHF. The V call is TRBV30, the J call TRBJ1-5; D not certain. Germline-derived CDR1 and CDR2 are GTSNPN and SVGIG (reference sequence). This CDR3 is built from 12 residues. Trimming cost V 0 bases and J 3 bases, with 3 bases left between them.

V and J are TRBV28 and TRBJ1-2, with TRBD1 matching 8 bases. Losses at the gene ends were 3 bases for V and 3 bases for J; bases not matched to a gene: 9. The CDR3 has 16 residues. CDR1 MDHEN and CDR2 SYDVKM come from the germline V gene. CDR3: CASSLGGQEIHYGYTF. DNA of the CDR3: TGTGCCAGCAGTTTGGGGGGACAGGAGATCCACTATGGCTACACCTTC.

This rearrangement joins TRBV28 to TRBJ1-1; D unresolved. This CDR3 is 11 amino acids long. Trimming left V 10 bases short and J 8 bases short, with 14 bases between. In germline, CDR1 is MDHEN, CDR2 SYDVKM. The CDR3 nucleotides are TGTGCCACCGACCAGGCAGGAGAAGCTTTCTTT. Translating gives CATDQAGEAFF.

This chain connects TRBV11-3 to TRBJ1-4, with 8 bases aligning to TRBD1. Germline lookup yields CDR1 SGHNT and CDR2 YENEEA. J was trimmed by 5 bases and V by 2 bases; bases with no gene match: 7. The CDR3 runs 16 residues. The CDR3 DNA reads TGTGCCAGCAGCTTAACTCCAGGGGGCGGGAATGAAAAACTGTTTTTT. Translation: CASSLTPGGGNEKLFF.

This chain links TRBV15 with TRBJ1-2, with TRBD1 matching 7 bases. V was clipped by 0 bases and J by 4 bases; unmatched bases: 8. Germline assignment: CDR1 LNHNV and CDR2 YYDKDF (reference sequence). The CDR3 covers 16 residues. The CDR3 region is CATSRDQMDRSYGYTF. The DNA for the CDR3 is TGTGCCACCAGCAGAGATCAAATGGACAGGAGCTATGGCTACACCTTC.

CDR3 amino acids: CASSSRGLAGIYEQYF. The CDR3 nucleotides are TGTGCCAGCAGTTCCCGTGGACTAGCGGGGATCTACGAGCAGTACTTC. The V and J genes are TRBV27 and TRBJ2-7, with TRBD2 matching over 12 bases. V lost 4 bases and J lost 3; bases outside the gene matches: 7. The germline gives CDR1 MNHEY, CDR2 SMNVEV (reference sequence). This CDR3 region has 16 residues.

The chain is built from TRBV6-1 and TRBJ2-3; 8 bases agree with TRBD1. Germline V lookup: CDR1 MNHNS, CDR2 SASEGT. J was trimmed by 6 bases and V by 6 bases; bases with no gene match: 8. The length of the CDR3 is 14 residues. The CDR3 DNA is TGTGCCAGCAGCCGAACAGGGGGTGGGGATACGCAGTATTTT. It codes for CASSRTGGGDTQYF.

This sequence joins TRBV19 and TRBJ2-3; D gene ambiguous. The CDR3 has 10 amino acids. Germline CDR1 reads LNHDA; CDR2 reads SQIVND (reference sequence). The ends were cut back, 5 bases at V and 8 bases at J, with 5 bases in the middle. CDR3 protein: CASSPGTQYF. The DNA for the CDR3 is TGTGCCAGTAGTCCCGGTACGCAGTATTTT.

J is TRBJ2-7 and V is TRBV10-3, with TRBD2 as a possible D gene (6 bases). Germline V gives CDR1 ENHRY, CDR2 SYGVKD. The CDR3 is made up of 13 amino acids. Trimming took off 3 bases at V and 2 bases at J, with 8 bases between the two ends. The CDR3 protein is CAISDGGAYEQYF. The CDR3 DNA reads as TGTGCCATCAGTGACGGCGGGGCCTACGAGCAGTACTTC.

CDR3 in DNA: TGTGCCAGCAGCTTAGTAGCAGGGGGTGAGCAGTTCTTC. Translated, it gives CASSLVAGGEQFF. The gene calls are TRBV5-6 and TRBJ2-1; 7 positions match TRBD1. The CDR3 contains 13 residues. CDR1 is SGHDT, CDR2 YYEEEE, per germline. V lost 2 bases and J lost 9; bases outside the gene matches: 5.

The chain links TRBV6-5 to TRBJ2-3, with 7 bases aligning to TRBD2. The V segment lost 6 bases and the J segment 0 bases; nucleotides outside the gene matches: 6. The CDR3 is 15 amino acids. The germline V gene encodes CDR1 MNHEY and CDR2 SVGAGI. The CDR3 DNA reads TGTGCCAGCAGCCCAACTAGCGTGAGCACAGATACGCAGTATTTT. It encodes CASSPTSVSTDTQYF.

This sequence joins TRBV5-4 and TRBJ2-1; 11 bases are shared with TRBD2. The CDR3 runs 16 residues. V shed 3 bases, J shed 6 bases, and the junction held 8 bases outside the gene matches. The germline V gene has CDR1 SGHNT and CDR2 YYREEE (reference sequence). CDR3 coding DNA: TGTGCCAGCAGCTCTTTACTAGCGGGGGTCCCCAATGAGCAGTTCTTC. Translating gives CASSSLLAGVPNEQFF.

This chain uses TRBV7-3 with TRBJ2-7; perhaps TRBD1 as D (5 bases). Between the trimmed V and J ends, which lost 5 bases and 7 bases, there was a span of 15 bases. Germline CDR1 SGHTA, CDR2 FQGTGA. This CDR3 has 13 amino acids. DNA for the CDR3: TGTGCCAGCAGCCCCGAGCAGGGCTTTGAGCAGTACTTC. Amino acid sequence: CASSPEQGFEQYF.

This chain's CDR3 is CASSSQYNEQFF. The CDR3 DNA sequence: TGTGCCAGCAGCTCTCAATACAATGAGCAGTTCTTC. The chain is built from TRBV5-4 and TRBJ2-1, with no clear D. V lost 3 bases, J lost 4 bases, and 5 bases lay in between. This CDR3 has 12 residues. Looked up from germline, CDR1 is SGHNT and CDR2 is YYREEE (reference sequence).

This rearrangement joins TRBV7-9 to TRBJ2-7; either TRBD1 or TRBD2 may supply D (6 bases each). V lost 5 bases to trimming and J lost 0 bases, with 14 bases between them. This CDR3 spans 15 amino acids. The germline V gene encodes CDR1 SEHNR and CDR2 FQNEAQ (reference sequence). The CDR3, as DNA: TGTGCCAGCAGCCCCGGGGGCGCTGCCTCCTACGAGCAGTACTTC. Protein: CASSPGGAASYEQYF.

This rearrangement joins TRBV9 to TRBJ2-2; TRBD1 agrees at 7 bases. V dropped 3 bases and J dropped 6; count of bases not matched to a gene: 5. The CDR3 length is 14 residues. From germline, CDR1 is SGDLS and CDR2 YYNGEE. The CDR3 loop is CASSARQGPGELFF. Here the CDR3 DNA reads TGTGCCAGCAGCGCCCGACAGGGCCCCGGGGAGCTGTTTTTT.

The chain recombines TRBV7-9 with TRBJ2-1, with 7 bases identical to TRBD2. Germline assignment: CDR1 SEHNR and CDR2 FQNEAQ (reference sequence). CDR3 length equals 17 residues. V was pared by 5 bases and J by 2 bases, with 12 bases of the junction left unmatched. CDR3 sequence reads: CASSPSSAAGPYNEQFF. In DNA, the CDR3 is TGTGCCAGCAGCCCCAGCAGCGCAGCGGGACCCTACAATGAGCAGTTCTTC.

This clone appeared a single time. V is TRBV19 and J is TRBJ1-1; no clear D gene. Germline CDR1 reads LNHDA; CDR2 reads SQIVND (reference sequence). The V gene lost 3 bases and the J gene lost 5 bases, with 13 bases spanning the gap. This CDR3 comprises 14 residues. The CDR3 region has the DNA TGTGCCAGTAGTATTAGGGAAACATGGACTGAAGCTTTCTTT. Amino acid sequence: CASSIRETWTEAFF.